Included here is one TCR beta chain sequence, with context. Its target is unknown. In the PCR, 60 Vbeta and 13 Jbeta primers were used. The repertoire was sequenced with immunoSEQ multiplex PCR; TCRdb's copy has only in-frame clones and lacks some. The repertoire includes around 150,000 clones, 55% to 75% of them detected once, and under 7.5% sits in the top ten. The entry originates in a study of cytomegalovirus exposure and HLA in healthy donors. The study, taken as a whole, reports: Most TCR sequences proved rare, with some public TCRs found in many donors. A prior analysis recorded that most TCR beta V segments were productive about 87% or about 30% of the time.

Trimming cost V 4 bases and J 2 bases, with 14 bases left between them. This CDR3 contains 15 residues. Germline V gives CDR1 SGHNT, CDR2 YYREEE (reference sequence). The chain combines TRBV5-4 with TRBJ2-3; D is uncertain. The clonotype originates from a woman aged 55-75 years in good health and CMV-seropositive. The sequenced sample was PBMCs. The DNA for the CDR3 is TGTGCCAGCAGCATTCCCGGGTCCAACACAGATACGCAGTATTTT. Residues: CASSIPGSNTDTQYF.